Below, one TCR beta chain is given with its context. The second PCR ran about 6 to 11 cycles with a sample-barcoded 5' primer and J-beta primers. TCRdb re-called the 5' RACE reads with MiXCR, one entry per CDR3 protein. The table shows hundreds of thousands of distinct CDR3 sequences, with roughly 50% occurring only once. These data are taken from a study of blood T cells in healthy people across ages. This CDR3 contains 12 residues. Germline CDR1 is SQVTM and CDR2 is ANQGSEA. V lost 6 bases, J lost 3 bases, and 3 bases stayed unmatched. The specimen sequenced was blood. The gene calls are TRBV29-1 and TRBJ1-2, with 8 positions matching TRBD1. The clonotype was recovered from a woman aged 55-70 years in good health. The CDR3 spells CSVTDRDYGYTF. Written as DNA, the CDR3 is TGCAGCGTGACGGACAGGGACTATGGCTACACCTTC.